A single sample gave rise to the 6 T cell receptor beta chains below, sequenced in a study of shared T cell receptors in the human thymus. Measured with immunoSEQ multiplex PCR; TCRdb has only the in-frame clones, and not every one. The sample lists roughly 710,000 clones, 75% to 90% occurring once. The same sample was also used in a study of human thymus T cells.

Input material: thymocytes. These receptors originate from a girl less than two years old with a congenital heart defect.

This clone is a singleton in its sample. J is TRBJ1-1 and V is TRBV4-3, with D unclear. From germline, CDR1 is LGHNA and CDR2 YSLEER. V was cut by 1 base and J by 4 bases, with 13 bases left in between. The CDR3 has 15 amino acids. CDR3 residues: CASSQGSGSGTEAFF. The CDR3, as DNA: TGCGCCAGCAGCCAAGGCTCCGGGAGCGGCACTGAAGCTTTCTTT.

J is TRBJ2-1 and V is TRBV10-3; TRBD1 matches 9 bases. Germline values: CDR1 ENHRY, CDR2 SYGVKD. The V gene end was trimmed by 6 bases and the J gene end by 6 bases; junction bases not matched to a gene: 12. The CDR3 runs 16 residues. The CDR3 spells CAISLTGQGEGNEQFF. CDR3 DNA: TGTGCCATCAGCCTAACGGGACAGGGAGAAGGCAATGAGCAGTTCTTC.

This sequence joins TRBV30 and TRBJ1-6, with TRBD1 as a possible D gene (6 bases). The CDR3 is 17 residues long. Germline V lookup: CDR1 GTSNPN, CDR2 SVGIG (reference sequence). Trimming cost V 0 bases and J 8 bases, with 20 bases left between them. CDR3 in amino acids: CAWSVRVWGGPHSPLHF. In nucleotides, the CDR3 is TGTGCCTGGAGTGTAAGAGTATGGGGGGGGCCGCATTCACCCCTCCACTTT.

J is TRBJ1-4 and V is TRBV5-1, with a tentative D call TRBD1 (6 bases). V was clipped by 0 bases and J by 7 bases, with 13 bases between them. Germline CDR1 is SGHRS and CDR2 is YFSETQ. This CDR3 region has 15 residues. This chain's CDR3 is CASSLVRGRFEKLFF. In DNA form, the CDR3 reads TGCGCCAGCAGCTTGGTCAGGGGCCGGTTTGAAAAACTGTTTTTT.

This clone was counted only a few times. The chain links TRBV7-6 to TRBJ2-3; 7 bases are a match to TRBD2. After removal of 1 base from V and 0 bases from J, the junction contained 7 bases not matched to a gene. Germline CDR1 SGHVS, CDR2 FNYEAQ. The length of the CDR3 is 17 residues. The CDR3 here is CASSLERGGGSTDTQYF. CDR3 DNA: TGTGCCAGCAGCTTAGAGAGGGGCGGGGGTAGCACAGATACGCAGTATTTT.

This clone was seen just once. The V call is TRBV6-5, the J call TRBJ1-2, with D possibly being TRBD1 (6 bases). Germline loops: CDR1 MNHEY, CDR2 SVGAGI. V lost 0 bases and J lost 4, with 12 bases in between. The CDR3 is 15 amino acids. The CDR3 DNA sequence: TGTGCCAGCAGTTACTCCGAGGCAGGGGCCTATGGCTACACCTTC. Its translation is CASSYSEAGAYGYTF.